The source of this T cell receptor beta chain is a study of T cells in Graves' hyperthyroidism and ophthalmopathy. Whole-study findings and limits: Ophthalmopathy was told apart from stable hyperthyroidism by a 13 V-J model. The majority of expanded thyroid clonotypes above 0.001 also appeared in blood.

Amplification targeted TCR beta CDR3 regions from RNA transcripts. The HTBI primer set drove a first-round RT-PCR of the TCR CDR3. MiXCR was run by TCRdb on the multiplex PCR reads, yielding one entry per CDR3 protein. The sample consists of roughly 380,000 distinct CDR3 sequences, approximately 13% of them appearing once. CDR3 size: 15 residues. The germline CDR1 and CDR2 sequences are MNHNS and SASEGT. V gave up 0 bases and J gave up 3 bases, with 12 bases separating them. This clonotype was seen ten or more times. The target antigen is unknown. Patients aged 18 to 65 had newly diagnosed hyperthyroidism of under 2 months' duration. Not enrolled were patients with uncontrolled infection, other autoimmune disease, pregnancy or lactation.

This clonotype was obtained from a man under 40 with Graves' hyperthyroidism that later progressed to Graves' ophthalmopathy. The chain couples TRBV6-1 to TRBJ2-7; D is ambiguous. Sequencing used blood. The CDR3 region is CASSEAYSVIYEQYF. CDR3 nucleotides: TGTGCCAGCAGTGAAGCGTACAGTGTGATCTACGAGCAGTACTTC.